This record covers a single TCR beta chain. These data originate in a study of blood T cell repertoires in COVID-19. For the study at large: The analysed material was cDNA or gDNA that came from T cells, B-cell-depleted T cells, or PBMCs.

Assay: immunoSEQ multiplex PCR; the TCRdb copy retains only in-frame clones and omits some. Among 150,000 to 200,000 clones listed, roughly 82% were seen once. The CDR3 loop spans 14 amino acids. V was pared by 6 bases and J by 9 bases, with 10 bases of the junction left unmatched. The V gene's germline CDR1 is MNHNY and CDR2 SVGAGI (reference sequence). Cohorts were determined from participant-reported clinical history. This TCR was sampled from a man in his fifties who had recovered from COVID-19. This chain connects TRBV6-6 to TRBJ2-1; TRBD2 matches 8 bases. Input material: PBMCs or T cells enriched from blood (not recorded which). The CDR3 DNA reads TGTGCCAGCAGCCCACCGGGGGGGGCCTTTGAGCAGTTCTTC. Translated: CASSPPGGAFEQFF.